This T cell receptor (beta chain) was profiled in a study of human CD8 memory T cell subsets. As concerns this clonotype: Its antigen is unknown.

A UMI-labeled 5' RACE approach was the method that produced the TCR beta libraries. Original processing methods: Clonotype counts of functional CDR3 beta ranged from about 2,900 to 20,000 in each TCR beta library. TCRdb reprocessed the 5' RACE reads and reports one entry per CDR3 protein, with no DNA. TCRdb, not the original authors, processed these V and J calls. The sample data list about 17,000 distinct CDR3 sequences. Study results and caveats: Minimal repertoire overlap was seen between stem-like memory T cells and precursor exhausted T cells. While effector memory cells differed, stem-like memory and precursor exhausted T cells had similarly high diversity.

There are 13 residues in the CDR3. In germline, CDR1 is MGHRA, CDR2 YSYEKL. Sequencing used CD8+ stem-like memory T cells (TSCM and TCM) sorted from PBMCs. Subset given: stem-like memory CD8 T cells (TSTEM), CCR7+ PD-1- TIGIT-. V and J are TRBV4-1 and TRBJ2-1. This receptor was identified in a human donor in good health. CDR3 region: CASSQGGYNEQFF.